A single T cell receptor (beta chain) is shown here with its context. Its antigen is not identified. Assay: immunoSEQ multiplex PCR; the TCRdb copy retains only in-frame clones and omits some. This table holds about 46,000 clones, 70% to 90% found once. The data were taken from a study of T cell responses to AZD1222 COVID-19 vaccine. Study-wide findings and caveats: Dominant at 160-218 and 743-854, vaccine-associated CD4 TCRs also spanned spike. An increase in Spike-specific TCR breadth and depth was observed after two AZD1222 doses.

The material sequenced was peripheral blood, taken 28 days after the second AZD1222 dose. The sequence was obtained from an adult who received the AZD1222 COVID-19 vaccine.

The DNA of the CDR3 is TGTGCCAGCAGTGGCAATCGACAGGGAAACTCCTACGAGCAGTACTTC. Translating it yields CASSGNRQGNSYEQYF. V gene TRBV2 combines with J gene TRBJ2-7; 7 bases agree with TRBD1. With 4 bases clipped from V and 0 bases from J, the junction kept 9 bases outside the gene matches. Germline V gene data show CDR1 as SNHLY and CDR2 as FYNNEI. The CDR3 consists of 16 residues. Together with reference TRBV2 and TRBJ2-7, the CDR3 gives the full variable domain: EPEVTQTPSHQVTQMGQEVILRCVPISNHLYFYWYRQILGQKVEFLVSFYNNEISEKSEIFDDQFSVERPDGSNFTLKIRSTKLEDSAMYFCASSGNRQGNSYEQYFGPGTRLTVT.